Below, 26 T cell receptor beta chains from the same sample are listed, as sequenced in a study of T cells in narcolepsy. TCRdb keeps only in-frame clones here, not all; method: immunoSEQ multiplex PCR. The sample lists 28,000 or so clones, roughly 86% seen once, with 1.1% in the top ten. The specimen was CD45RA- memory CD4+ T cells from PBMCs. These receptors were taken from a human donor with narcolepsy.

The chain carries TRBV25-1 and TRBJ1-2, with D perhaps matching TRBD1 (5 bases). Trimming pared 3 bases from V and 7 bases from J, leaving 15 bases between. The CDR3 is 14 amino acids. Germline lookup yields CDR1 MGHDK and CDR2 SYGVNS. CDR3 sequence reads: CASSERDVSIGYTF. The CDR3 DNA follows: TGTGCCAGCAGTGAGAGGGACGTCTCGATTGGCTACACCTTC.

CDR3 DNA sequence: TGTGCCAGCAGCTTAGCTCTGTGGACTAGCGGGAATACGAACACCGGGGAGCTGTTTTTT. Amino acid sequence: CASSLALWTSGNTNTGELFF. This chain links TRBV7-2 with TRBJ2-2; 12 bases are a match to TRBD2. V was clipped by 0 bases and J by 0 bases; unmatched bases: 8. The CDR3 has 20 amino acids. Germline V lookup: CDR1 SGHTA, CDR2 FQGNSA.

The gene calls are TRBV19 and TRBJ2-1, with D perhaps given as TRBD1 or TRBD2 (5 bases each). This CDR3 region has 14 residues. The germline V and J ends were trimmed by 6 bases and 4 bases, with 13 bases remaining between them. The germline V gene has CDR1 LNHDA and CDR2 SQIVND (reference sequence). CDR3 bases: TGTGCCAGTAGGGGACGCGGAACTTACAATGAGCAGTTCTTC. This encodes CASRGRGTYNEQFF.

The V gene is TRBV5-4, the J gene TRBJ1-1; D remains ambiguous. From germline, CDR1 is SGHNT and CDR2 YYREEE (reference sequence). The CDR3 covers 14 residues. Trimming removed 0 bases from V and 3 bases from J, with 9 bases in between. The DNA of the CDR3 is TGTGCCAGCAGCTTGGCCCTTGGGGACACTGAAGCTTTCTTT. Amino acid sequence: CASSLALGDTEAFF.

The gene calls are TRBV2 and TRBJ2-1; D remains unclear. The CDR3 totals 11 residues. Germline-derived CDR1 and CDR2 are SNHLY and FYNNEI. Trimming left V 3 bases short and J 3 bases short, with 0 bases between. The DNA for the CDR3 is TGTGCCAGCAGTGACTACAATGAGCAGTTCTTC. This codes for CASSDYNEQFF.

The chain combines TRBV27 with TRBJ2-3; 10 positions agree with TRBD2. CDR1 and CDR2 from the germline V gene are MNHEY and SMNVEV (reference sequence). Unmatched junction bases numbered 9, after V lost 5 bases and J lost 10 bases. This CDR3 is built from 14 residues. The CDR3 reads CASSRSGGAVAQYF. DNA of the CDR3: TGTGCCAGCAGTCGGAGCGGGGGGGCCGTCGCGCAGTATTTT.

CDR3 in DNA: TGTGCCAGCAGCTTAGATAGACAGCCACCCTACAATGAGCAGTTCTTC. Protein: CASSLDRQPPYNEQFF. The chain has TRBV11-2 and TRBJ2-1, with TRBD1 as a possible D gene (5 bases). Germline assignment: CDR1 SGHAT and CDR2 FQNNGV. The CDR3 runs to 16 residues. V lost 0 bases and J lost 2, with 11 bases in between.

In its sample, this clone was seen once. The chain links TRBV19 to TRBJ2-3; TRBD1 is a possible D gene (7 bases). Deletions cut 4 bases from V and 5 bases from J, with 22 bases between. Germline lookup yields CDR1 LNHDA and CDR2 SQIVND (reference sequence). The CDR3 spans 17 residues. CDR3 bases: TGTGCCAGTAGTACCTACAGGGGAGGAGGTGACGTAGATACGCAGTATTTT. Translating it yields CASSTYRGGGDVDTQYF.

The J gene is TRBJ2-7, the V gene TRBV19; a weak D match, TRBD2 (5 bases). The CDR3 totals 15 residues. V lost 2 bases and J 4 bases, leaving 15 bases between the germline ends. The V gene's germline CDR1 is LNHDA and CDR2 SQIVND (reference sequence). This chain's CDR3 is CASSIRAEGSYEQYF. In nucleotides, the CDR3 is TGTGCCAGTAGTATACGGGCCGAGGGCTCTTACGAGCAGTACTTC.

The chain employs TRBV2 and TRBJ1-5; D uncertain. Per germline, CDR1 SNHLY and CDR2 FYNNEI. V was pared by 8 bases and J by 2 bases, with 10 bases between. The CDR3 extends over 13 amino acids. The chain's CDR3 is CASVRDRNQPQHF. The CDR3 coding sequence is TGTGCCAGCGTGCGCGACCGCAATCAGCCCCAGCATTTT.

This chain uses TRBV20-1 with TRBJ2-7; unclear D gene. The CDR3 length is 11 residues. Germline V lookup: CDR1 DFQATT, CDR2 SNEGSKA (reference sequence). Trimming took 6 bases from V and 4 from J, leaving 10 bases between them. The chain's CDR3 is CSALAQYEQYF. The DNA for the CDR3 is TGCAGTGCACTTGCCCAGTACGAGCAGTACTTC.

Note on this clone: One end of the junction is discordant with germline, which a read error may explain. The chain combines TRBV7-6 with TRBJ1-1; D not certain. CDR3 size: 14 residues. Germline CDR1 is SGHVS and CDR2 is FNYEAQ. The CDR3 DNA follows: TGTGCCAGCAGCTTATCACAGTTGAACACTGGAGCTTTCTTT. The encoded protein is CASSLSQLNTGAFF.

The chain recombines TRBV6-5 with TRBJ2-3; D is ambiguous. The CDR3 covers 14 residues. Germline V gene data show CDR1 as MNHEY and CDR2 as SVGAGI. The germline V and J ends were trimmed by 5 bases and 8 bases, with 17 bases remaining between them. The CDR3: CASSALLDQGTQYF. The CDR3, as DNA: TGTGCCAGCAGTGCCCTGCTAGATCAAGGTACGCAGTATTTT.

This clone was seen a handful of times. This rearrangement joins TRBV11-2 to TRBJ2-2; D is unresolved. V was trimmed by 5 bases and J by 8 bases, leaving 9 bases between them. Germline CDR1 SGHAT, CDR2 FQNNGV. This CDR3 has 12 amino acids. The CDR3 reads CASSTPTGELFF. For the CDR3, the DNA is TGTGCCAGCAGCACGCCAACAGGGGAGCTGTTTTTT.

J is TRBJ1-1 and V is TRBV10-1; 7 bases are a match to TRBD1. This CDR3 is built from 14 residues. Trimming took 3 bases from V and 0 from J; bases not matched to a gene: 1. The germline CDR1 and CDR2 sequences are WNHNN and SYGVQD (reference sequence). CDR3 sequence reads: CASSEGGLNTEAFF. Here the CDR3 DNA reads TGCGCCAGCAGTGAAGGGGGCTTGAACACTGAAGCTTTCTTT.

This chain joins TRBV5-1 and TRBJ2-7; 7 bases map to TRBD1. The CDR3 runs 13 residues. The germline V gene encodes CDR1 SGHRS and CDR2 YFSETQ. V lost 5 bases and J lost 4; bases outside the gene matches: 6. The CDR3 DNA is TGCGCCAGCAGGAGGGGGACAGAGTACGAGCAGTACTTC. It specifies CASRRGTEYEQYF.

This clone has more than one count but fewer than ten. The rearrangement uses TRBV19 and TRBJ2-7, with D unresolved. V lost 7 bases to trimming and J lost 3 bases, with 19 bases between them. Germline V gene lookup returns CDR1 LNHDA and CDR2 SQIVND (reference sequence). The CDR3 has 15 residues. The CDR3 DNA is TGTGCCAGTAAACCCCGCAGGCTACCTTACTACGAGCAGTACGTC. Protein product: CASKPRRLPYYEQYV.

V gene TRBV21-1 combines with J gene TRBJ1-6. TRBV21-1 is a known pseudogene. The CDR3 consists of 18 residues. CDR3 residues: CASSKDGPWSVRRSPLHF. CDR3 sequence (DNA): TGTGCCAGCAGCAAAGATGGCCCCTGGTCGGTTCGAAGGTCACCCCTCCACTTT.

The chain has TRBV10-2 and TRBJ1-1, with TRBD1 as a possible D gene (6 bases). Germline assignment: CDR1 WSHSY and CDR2 SAAADI. Trimming shortened V by 1 base and J by 0 bases, and 12 bases separated the two germline ends. The CDR3 runs to 16 residues. The CDR3 region is CASSELGHNMNTEAFF. The DNA for the CDR3 is TGCGCCAGCAGTGAGTTGGGACACAACATGAACACTGAAGCTTTCTTT.

This rearrangement joins TRBV28 to TRBJ1-4; 7 bases align to TRBD1. V was pared by 6 bases and J by 5 bases, with 6 bases of the junction left unmatched. Germline V gene data show CDR1 as MDHEN and CDR2 as SYDVKM. The CDR3 contains 14 residues. CDR3 loop: CASSSGTVNEKLFF. The CDR3 nucleotides are TGTGCCAGCAGCTCCGGGACAGTCAATGAAAAACTGTTTTTT.

Written as DNA, the CDR3 is TGCGCCAGCAGCCATAATATCAGATCGAACACCGGGGAGCTGTTTTTT. Translating it yields CASSHNIRSNTGELFF. The chain recombines TRBV4-1 with TRBJ2-2; no clear D gene. CDR3 length: 16 amino acids. Trimming removed 3 bases at V and 0 bases at J, with 11 bases between. Germline V CDR1 and CDR2: MGHRA, YSYEKL.

The rearrangement uses TRBV5-1 and TRBJ2-1; 11 bases line up with TRBD2. The CDR3 has 15 amino acids. Per the germline V gene, CDR1 is SGHRS and CDR2 is YFSETQ. V gave up 0 bases and J gave up 6 bases; unmatched junction bases: 2. The CDR3 nucleotides read TGCGCCAGCAGCTTGGCGACTAGCGGGGTCAATGAGCAGTTCTTC. Translated: CASSLATSGVNEQFF.

The V call is TRBV11-2, the J call TRBJ1-4, with a weak D call TRBD1 (5 bases). Germline CDR1 is SGHAT and CDR2 is FQNNGV. The CDR3 is 17 amino acids. The ends were cut back, 4 bases at V and 1 base at J, with 16 bases in the middle. CDR3 nucleotide sequence: TGTGCCAGCAGCTCCCCCCCGGGGGAGGAAACTAATGAAAAACTGTTTTTT. Translated, it gives CASSSPPGEETNEKLFF.

This clone showed up just once. V is TRBV7-2 and J is TRBJ2-2; a weak D match, TRBD2 (5 bases). The V gene lost 7 bases and the J gene lost 4 bases, with 19 bases spanning the gap. The CDR3 runs 16 residues. Per the germline V gene, CDR1 is SGHTA and CDR2 is FQGNSA. CDR3 DNA sequence: TGTGCCAGCAAAAAAGACTCCACCCGGGGCACCGGGGAGCTGTTTTTT. Residues: CASKKDSTRGTGELFF.

The rearrangement uses TRBV18 and TRBJ1-2; 7 positions match TRBD1. The germline gives CDR1 KGHSH, CDR2 LQKENI. The CDR3 is 16 residues long. Trimming cost V 3 bases and J 0 bases; bases outside gene matches: 7. CDR3 nucleotide sequence: TGTGCCAGCTCACCGGGGCTGCAGGGGGCTAACTATGGCTACACCTTC. Protein: CASSPGLQGANYGYTF. Using reference TRBV18 and TRBJ1-2 for the parts outside the CDR3, the full variable domain is NAGVMQNPRHLVRRRGQEARLRCSPMKGHSHVYWYRQLPEEGLKFMVYLQKENIIDESGMPKERFSAEFPKEGPSILRIQQVVRGDSAAYFCASSPGLQGANYGYTFGSGTRLTVV.

The J gene is TRBJ1-2, the V gene TRBV19; no clear D gene. Germline V gene sequence: CDR1 LNHDA, CDR2 SQIVND (reference sequence). The CDR3 is 11 residues long. V was clipped by 5 bases and J by 8 bases, with 9 bases between them. The CDR3: CASSLLGGYTF. DNA for the CDR3: TGTGCCAGTAGTTTGTTGGGGGGCTACACCTTC.